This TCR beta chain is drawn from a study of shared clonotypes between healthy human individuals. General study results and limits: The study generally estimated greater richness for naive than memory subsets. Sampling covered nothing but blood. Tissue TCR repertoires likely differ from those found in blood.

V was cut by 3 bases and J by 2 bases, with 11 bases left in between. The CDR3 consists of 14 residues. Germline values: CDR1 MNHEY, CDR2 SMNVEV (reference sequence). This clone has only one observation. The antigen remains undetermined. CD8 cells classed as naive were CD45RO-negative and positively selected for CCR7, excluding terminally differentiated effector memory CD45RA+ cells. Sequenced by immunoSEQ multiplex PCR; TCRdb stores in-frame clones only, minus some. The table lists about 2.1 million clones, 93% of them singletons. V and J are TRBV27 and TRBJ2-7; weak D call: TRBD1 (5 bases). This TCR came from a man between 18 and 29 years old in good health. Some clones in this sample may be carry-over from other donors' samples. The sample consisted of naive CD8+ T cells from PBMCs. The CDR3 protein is CASSLQGDTYEQYF. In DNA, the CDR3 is TGTGCCAGCAGTTTGCAGGGTGATACCTACGAGCAGTACTTC.